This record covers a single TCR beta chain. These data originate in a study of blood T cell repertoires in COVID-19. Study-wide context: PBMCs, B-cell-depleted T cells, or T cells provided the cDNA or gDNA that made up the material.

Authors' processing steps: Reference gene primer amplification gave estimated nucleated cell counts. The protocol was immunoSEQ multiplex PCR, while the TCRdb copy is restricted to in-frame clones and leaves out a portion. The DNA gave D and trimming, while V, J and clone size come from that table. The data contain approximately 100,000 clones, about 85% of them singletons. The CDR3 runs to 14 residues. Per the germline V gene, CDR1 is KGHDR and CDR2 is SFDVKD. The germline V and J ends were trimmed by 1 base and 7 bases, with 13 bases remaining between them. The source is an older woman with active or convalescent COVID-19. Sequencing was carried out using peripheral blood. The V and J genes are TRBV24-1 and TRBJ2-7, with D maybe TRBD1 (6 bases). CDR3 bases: TGTGCCACCAGTGATTTAGGGACAACGGGGGAGCAGTACTTC. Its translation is CATSDLGTTGEQYF.